This TCR beta chain was obtained from a study of cytomegalovirus exposure and HLA in healthy donors (dated by TCRdb to 2016 to 2017). About the investigation overall: According to an earlier analysis of 450 to 650 of the donors, 150 million to 200 million T cells yielded 90 million to 130 million unique TCR beta sequences and 276 Gb of sequence data. To study patterns of TCR occurrence, a later analysis re-analyzed previously published TCR beta repertoires from several hundred donors and added high-resolution HLA genotyping. Every discovery cohort repertoire had been produced on one sequencing platform. The study was designed to test whether signatures of past pathogen exposure could be identified by cataloging public T cell receptors. Among the roughly 370 genotyped donors, around 81% belonged to the genetic ancestry cluster associated with self-reported Caucasian donors. Several DR-DQ haplotypes were treated as single units for association and clustering because of strong linkage in the cohort. The study combined high-throughput TCR immunosequencing, statistical association of individual TCRs with disease status, and machine learning to predict cytomegalovirus infection status. Using immunosequencing, the study profiled T cell repertoires from about 650 subjects and related those repertoires to cytomegalovirus serostatus. An early release that covered about 600 HLA-typed donors contained about 300 gigabases of sequencing data and about 93 million unique TCR sequences. Along with the 666-subject first cohort, a separate validation cohort of over a hundred different subjects was used. Donor age, sex, ethnicity and CMV serostatus were collected together with the repertoire data. Among some 400 genotyped donors of the cohort, an average of approximately 230,000 unique TCR beta nucleotide sequences were sequenced per donor, around 20% of them non-productive. In a later genetic analysis, genome-wide SNP genotypes for about 55% of the 666 donors were used, and that subset was treated as a discovery cohort. The number of donors typed differed by locus, with roughly 629-640 for A, B, C, DRB1 and DQB1, around 500 for DQA1, 606 for DPA1, and roughly 450 for DPB1. In the later analysis, no new phenotypic data were used to find candidate immune exposures; instead, reliance was placed on TCR beta sequences and their occurrence across donors. HLA typing covered class I and class II loci at four-digit resolution. An earlier analysis of around 540 of the donors applied high-throughput TCR beta sequencing to assess whether each TCR beta V gene segment acted as functional or pseudogenic. Results the study describes overall, beyond this receptor: A later analysis found that most CMV-associated TCR beta chains appeared HLA-restricted, with HLA associations seemingly driven largely by CMV exposure. The authors suggested that the approach could potentially be extended to other disease states and immunological phenotypes. HLA typing was unavailable for some donors at each locus, so association tests used only the typed subset. The only immune exposure information available for the cohort was CMV serostatus. Most TCR sequences were seen in very few donors, while some public TCRs were found in many individuals. In a later analysis, TCR association rates were found to vary across HLA loci, with the most associated TCRs seen for DRB1 alleles and the fewest for HLA-C alleles. Linkage disequilibrium might explain the correlated functional status among segregating V segments, but an unknown experimental factor could not be ruled out. The cohort was sequenced for TCR beta chains only, and without alpha or paired-chain data the features that could be detected were limited. A cluster of highly shared sequence variants was judged likely to represent a technical artifact of the sequencing pipeline. Some IMGT-functional V segments, including TRBV6-2 and TRBV6-3, could not be told apart with the 87-base-pair reads, so those segments were excluded. In an earlier analysis of 587 of the donors, most TCR beta V segments appeared in productive rearrangements about 90% or about 30% of the time, broadly matching IMGT annotations. The classifier was reported to diagnose cytomegalovirus status with high specificity and sensitivity in both the original and validation cohorts. Specific HLA alleles were associated with 16,951 TCR beta sequences at a false discovery rate of 0.05 in a later analysis. The study gave a list of about 170 TCR beta chains associated with cytomegalovirus. Compared with the approximately 600-donor mean, donors in an Asian-associated ancestry cluster had fewer N-insertions in productive TCRs, according to a later genetic analysis. In a later analysis, HLA-associated TCR beta chains showed more clonal expansion and lower generation probabilities than non-associated chains that were equally common. Assigning TCR associations to individual alleles was difficult when HLA alleles, especially DR and DQ, strongly co-occurred. A further reported finding was that TCR beta sequences accurately predicted the HLA-A and HLA-B alleles for most subjects in the first cohort. Because counts were too low, approximately 15 rarely observed V segments, including chromosome 9 orphons, were excluded from the earlier analysis of roughly 580 of the donors. A later genetic analysis associated a missense DCLRE1C variant with V-gene and J-gene trimming of TCR beta chains, and an independent cohort replicated the association. A few of the identified cytomegalovirus-associated TCR beta chains were confirmed in vitro to be specific for cytomegalovirus antigens. According to a later analysis, parvovirus B19, influenza, CMV and Epstein-Barr virus appeared linked to several top co-occurrence clusters. The presence/absence analyses assumed that sequencing depth was roughly uniform across donors, and that assumption may not be true.

The cohort was made up of roughly 670 healthy bone marrow donors. All cohort members were sampled while nominally healthy, although unrecorded immune exposures were likely present. The donor tested CMV seropositive and was one of the 289 seropositive cohort members. A peripheral blood sample was provided by each donor, and peripheral blood mononuclear cells were used for TCR beta sequencing. The Qiagen DNeasy Blood Extraction Kit was used to extract genomic DNA from the blood cell samples. This clone was found a few times. No cognate antigen has been identified for it. Per-base qualities were not stored, and no clone one base away is much larger. Libraries were built with the immunoSEQ multiplex PCR assay. For the multiplex PCR, a mixture combining 60 forward primers for TCR Vbeta segments and 13 reverse primers for TCR Jbeta segments was used. The CDR3 region of rearranged TCR beta genes was amplified from genomic DNA with a multiplex PCR assay. The amplified TCR beta libraries were sequenced on the Illumina HiSeq System as 87-base-pair reads. In the original analysis: A later analysis tallied around 82 million unique TCR beta chains across the 666 repertoires, and around 12 million of those chains were shared by two or more donors. Raw reads were error-corrected and collapsed into unique sequences with a nearest-neighbor algorithm that merged closely related sequences to remove PCR and sequencing errors. V, D and J gene segments were assigned by aligning CDR3 sequences to IMGT reference sequences. For a sequence to be retained, a match of at least six nucleotides was required to both a V gene segment and a J gene segment. A rearrangement was called productive if the CDR3 had no stop codons and remained in frame with V and J, and every other rearrangement was called non-productive. Following IMGT convention, CDR3 was defined as the stretch from the second conserved V-encoded cysteine up to the conserved J-encoded phenylalanine. The earlier analysis of 500 to 600 of the donors excluded sequences that lacked an unambiguous match to a single V gene segment. In an earlier analysis of 587 of the donors, a V segment was called functional when productive rearrangements were above 56.7%, and segregating when the standard deviation between donors exceeded 5%. A statistical classification framework was developed to diagnose cytomegalovirus status using the catalog of TCR beta chain sequences. A later analysis assigned V and J genes by comparing TCR nucleotide sequences with IMGT/GENE-DB human TR gene sequences. A later analysis assigned CDR3 sequences and most-parsimonious VDJ recombination scenarios with the TCRdist pipeline. In a later analysis, every TCR beta chain was defined by the combination of its CDR3 amino acid sequence and its V-gene family, and reads without a unique V-gene family were dropped. As a way to deal with suspected cross-contamination and a sequencing artifact, a later analysis dropped roughly 600 nucleotide sequences that were highly shared and had low generation probability. A later analysis calculated a clonal expansion index for each public chain from normalized within-repertoire ranks of inferred template counts. Generation probabilities in a later analysis came from a VDJ recombination model fitted to out-of-frame rearrangements, and those results were checked against IGoR. In a later analysis, TCR-TCR, TCR-HLA and TCR-CMV co-occurrence was scored with hypergeometric tests, and a repertoire-size bias correction was applied to TCR pairs. In a later analysis, false discovery rates were estimated by permuting HLA or CMV assignments 20 times. In a later analysis, co-occurring TCRs were grouped with DBSCAN, and TCRdist sequence similarity was added when clustering was performed within HLA-allele-positive subsets. For co-occurrence clustering, repertoires with fewer than 30,000 or more than 120,000 public chains were excluded, along with 4 to 6 repertoires with anomalous nucleotide sharing. Imported from immuneACCESS, the table was reduced by TCRdb to in-frame sequences with V and J called. These copies leave out some clones; in studies compared against another copy, an unresolved V gene accounts for under half, and the cause of the remainder is not known. V, J and clone size are taken as reported in that table, and D and trimming were inferred from the DNA itself. The sample table lists around 130,000 clones, more than 80% of them with a count of one. The top ten clonotypes cover 5.5% to 7.5% of the sample.

V was cut back by 3 bases and J by 5 bases, leaving a gap of 10 bases between them. The germline V gene encodes CDR1 SGHTA and CDR2 FQGNSA. Its CDR3 holds 13 amino acids, cysteine through phenylalanine. Only CDR3 DNA is held: 39 bases, read in frame from base 1. The rearranged chain carries TRBV7-2 and TRBJ1-1; TRBD1 is possibly the D segment (6 matching bases). This sequence originates from a woman between 40 and 50 years old in good health and CMV-seropositive. Material: PBMCs. The DNA sequence is TGTGCCAGCAGCTTGCAGGGGTATACTGAAGCTTTCTTT. Translation gives CASSLQGYTEAFF.